This T cell receptor (beta chain) is from a study of T cell responses to AZD1222 COVID-19 vaccine. Only in-frame clones appear in the TCRdb table, and some are missing; sequencing was by immunoSEQ multiplex PCR. The sample contains 100,000 to 150,000 clones, more than 70% of which appear only once. This CDR3 comprises 17 residues. The J segment lost 5 bases and the V segment lost 2 bases, leaving 11 bases of the junction unmatched. CDR1 is KGHSH and CDR2 is LQKENI in the germline V gene. Remarks on this clone: Its antigen is not known.

Study outcomes and limitations: There were vaccine-associated CD4 TCRs across spike, dominant at 160-218 and 743-854. Spike-specific TCR breadth rose after two AZD1222 doses, and depth rose as well.

The chain employs TRBV18 and TRBJ2-2, with 7 positions matching TRBD1. The material sequenced was peripheral blood, taken on day 0 of AZD1222 vaccination. The receptor was isolated from an adult in good health. CDR3 loop: CASSPGTQGVPTGELFF. The CDR3 coding sequence is TGTGCCAGCTCACCAGGCACGCAGGGGGTTCCTACCGGGGAGCTGTTTTTT.